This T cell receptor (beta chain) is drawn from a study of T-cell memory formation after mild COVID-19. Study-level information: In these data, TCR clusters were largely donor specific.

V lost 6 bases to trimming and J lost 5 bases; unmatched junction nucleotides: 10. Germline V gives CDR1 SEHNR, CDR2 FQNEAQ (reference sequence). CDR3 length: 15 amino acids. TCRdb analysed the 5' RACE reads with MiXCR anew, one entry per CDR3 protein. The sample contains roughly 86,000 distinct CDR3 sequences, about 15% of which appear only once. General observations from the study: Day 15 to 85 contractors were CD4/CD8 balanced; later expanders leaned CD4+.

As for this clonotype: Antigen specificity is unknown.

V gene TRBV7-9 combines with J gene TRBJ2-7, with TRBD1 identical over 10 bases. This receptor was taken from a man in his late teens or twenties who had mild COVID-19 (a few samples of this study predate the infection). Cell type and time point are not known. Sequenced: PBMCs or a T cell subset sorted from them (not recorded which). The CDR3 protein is CASSPHGQGGDEQYF. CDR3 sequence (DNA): TGTGCCAGCAGTCCACATGGACAGGGGGGCGACGAGCAGTACTTC.